This paragraph covers one T cell receptor beta chain sequence. What it binds is not known. This specimen comes from a study of cytomegalovirus exposure and HLA in healthy donors. Background on the study: An early release of data contained 80 million to 85 million unique TCRs, which came from HLA-typed donors.

13 Jbeta primers and 60 Vbeta primers were used for the PCR. Sequenced by immunoSEQ multiplex PCR; TCRdb stores in-frame clones only, minus some. The table records tens of thousands of clones, 65% of them present only once. Healthy bone marrow donors made up the donor group. Germline CDR1 SGHVS, CDR2 FQNEAQ. The CDR3 runs 14 residues. Study-level results: Judged likely to be a sequencing artifact was a cluster of highly shared sequence variants. Further analysis, carried out later, found HLA-associated TCR beta chains more clonally expanded than equally common other chains.

The rearrangement joins TRBV7-8 to TRBJ2-5; D gene ambiguous. The DNA end lines up better with TRBJ2-7; the J call may be wrong. The clonotype comes from a boy between 10 and 17 years old in good health and CMV-seropositive. Sequences were obtained from PBMCs. CDR3 nucleotides: TGTGCCAGCAGCTTAGCAATACGCTCCTACGAGCAGTACTTC. Amino acids: CASSLAIRSYEQYF.